This entry lists 17 T cell receptor beta chains sequenced from one sample in a study of blood T cell repertoires in COVID-19. Profiled with immunoSEQ multiplex PCR; TCRdb holds only in-frame clones, not every one. The sample holds approximately 210,000 clones, roughly nine tenths seen once. Sequencing input: peripheral blood. Receptors were obtained from a man aged 40-55 years with active or convalescent COVID-19.

The J gene is TRBJ2-1, the V gene TRBV5-4; 11 nucleotides align to TRBD2. The germline CDR1 and CDR2 sequences are SGHNT and YYREEE (reference sequence). Trimming at V came to 3 bases and at J to 4 bases, leaving 18 bases not matched to a gene. This CDR3 has 20 residues. The CDR3 region has the DNA TGTGCCAGCAGCTACCCCCCCCTACCACTAGCGGGAGTTGCGTACAATGAGCAGTTCTTC. It translates to CASSYPPLPLAGVAYNEQFF.

The J gene is TRBJ1-6, the V gene TRBV28; D gene uncertain. The germline gives CDR1 MDHEN, CDR2 SYDVKM. Trimming removed 5 bases at V and 13 bases at J, with 21 bases between. The CDR3 extends over 15 amino acids. The CDR3 DNA reads as TGTGCCAGCAGTCTCGCCTCGGACGGACTGAATCCCCTCCACTTT. Protein product: CASSLASDGLNPLHF. Full variable domain (rest looked up from reference TRBV28 and TRBJ1-6): DVKVTQSSRYLVKRTGEKVFLECVQDMDHENMFWYRQDPGLGLRLIYFSYDVKMKEKGDIPEGYSVSREKKERFSLILESASTNQTSMYLCASSLASDGLNPLHFGNGTRLTVT.

The CDR3 DNA reads as TGTGCCAGCAGCCCCCGGGGAGCGGGAGAAACGGAGACCCAGTACTTC. As protein: CASSPRGAGETETQYF. V is TRBV11-2 and J is TRBJ2-5; TRBD2 matches 8 bases. The junction had 13 bases not matched to a gene; V was cut back by 5 bases and J by 5 bases. In germline, CDR1 is SGHAT, CDR2 FQNNGV. This CDR3 has 16 amino acids.

This clone was seen only once. The V gene is TRBV29-1, the J gene TRBJ1-2; D is possibly TRBD1 (5 bases). This CDR3 comprises 13 residues. Deletions cut 4 bases from V and 4 bases from J, with 13 bases between. CDR1 is SQVTM, CDR2 ANQGSEA, per germline. The CDR3 protein is CSVGEGLGYGYTF. CDR3 in DNA: TGCAGCGTTGGGGAGGGGCTCGGCTATGGCTACACCTTC. Looking up the rest from reference TRBV29-1 and TRBJ1-2 gives the full variable domain: SAVISQKPSRDICQRGTSLTIQCQVDSQVTMMFWYRQQPGQSLTLIATANQGSEATYESGFVIDKFPISRPNLTFSTLTVSNMSPEDSSIYLCSVGEGLGYGYTFGSGTRLTVV.

CDR3 loop: CASRPLLERGETQYF. The CDR3 DNA reads as TGTGCCAGCAGGCCATTACTCGAAAGAGGGGAGACCCAGTACTTC. The rearrangement uses TRBV27 and TRBJ2-5, with D possibly TRBD2 on 5 matching bases. The CDR3 loop spans 15 amino acids. Germline V CDR1 and CDR2: MNHEY, SMNVEV (reference sequence). Trimming removed 6 bases from V and 5 bases from J, with 19 bases in between.

The CDR3 loop is CASSLQGPEAFF. The CDR3 nucleotides are TGTGCCAGCAGTCTACAGGGCCCTGAAGCTTTCTTT. This chain connects TRBV2 to TRBJ1-1; D might be TRBD1 (6 bases). Deletions cut 5 bases from V and 6 bases from J, with 10 bases between. The CDR3 sequence is 12 residues long. Germline V CDR1 and CDR2: SNHLY, FYNNEI.

The chain links TRBV19 to TRBJ2-7; 7 nucleotides match TRBD1. Looked up from germline, CDR1 is LNHDA and CDR2 is SQIVND (reference sequence). The CDR3 consists of 13 residues. The J segment lost 4 bases and the V segment lost 5 bases, leaving 5 bases of the junction unmatched. The CDR3 here is CASSPGQEYEQYF. In DNA, the CDR3 is TGTGCCAGTAGTCCCGGACAGGAGTACGAGCAGTACTTC.

The V gene is TRBV5-1, the J gene TRBJ1-1; 9 nucleotides line up with TRBD1. The trim removed 5 bases at V and 5 bases at J, leaving 10 bases unmatched. The CDR3 length is 15 residues. Per germline, CDR1 SGHRS and CDR2 YFSETQ. The CDR3 region is CASSSAGQGRTEAFF. The CDR3 DNA is TGCGCCAGCAGTTCGGCGGGACAGGGACGGACTGAAGCTTTCTTT.

The chain uses TRBV4-2 and TRBJ1-1; no clear D gene. Trimming shortened V by 0 bases and J by 1 base, and 3 bases separated the two germline ends. Germline CDR1 LGHNA, CDR2 YNFKEQ. CDR3 length: 13 amino acids. As DNA, the CDR3 is TGTGCCAGCAGCCAAGACAAGAACACTGAAGCTTTCTTT. This gives the protein CASSQDKNTEAFF.

The chain employs TRBV12-3 or TRBV12-4 and TRBJ1-3; D not certain. The CDR3 length is 13 residues. With 5 bases removed from V and 0 bases from J, the gap between germline ends came to 5 bases. The CDR3 here is CASSAFSGNTIYF. In nucleotides, the CDR3 is TGTGCCAGCAGTGCGTTCTCTGGAAACACCATATATTTT.

Points on this clone: One junction end does not reproduce the germline sequence, and a read error may be involved. The rearrangement links TRBV5-1 to TRBJ1-5; D may be TRBD1 (5 bases). The CDR3 is 16 residues long. Germline loops: CDR1 SGHRS, CDR2 YFSETQ. The CDR3 nucleotides are TGCGCGAGCAACCCTAACGGTCGCAGGGAAGACCAGCCCCAGCATTTT. Translating gives CASNPNGRREDQPQHF.

This clone was found a few times. The chain combines TRBV28 with TRBJ1-1, with 7 bases identical to TRBD1. CDR3 length equals 15 residues. V was pared by 4 bases and J by 3 bases, with 8 bases of the junction left unmatched. CDR1 and CDR2 (germline): MDHEN, SYDVKM. The CDR3 loop reads CASSSAGGFHTEAFF. DNA for the CDR3: TGTGCCAGCAGTTCGGCAGGGGGGTTCCACACTGAAGCTTTCTTT. The full variable domain, its missing parts supplied by reference TRBV28 and TRBJ1-1, is DVKVTQSSRYLVKRTGEKVFLECVQDMDHENMFWYRQDPGLGLRLIYFSYDVKMKEKGDIPEGYSVSREKKERFSLILESASTNQTSMYLCASSSAGGFHTEAFFGQGTRLTVV.

The rearrangement joins TRBV28 to TRBJ1-5; TRBD1 agrees at 7 bases. With 4 bases clipped from V and 7 bases from J, the junction kept 16 bases outside the gene matches. The CDR3 has 17 amino acids. Germline CDR1 MDHEN, CDR2 SYDVKM. The CDR3 coding sequence is TGTGCCAGCAGTTCCCTCCGGGACAGTGAGAGAGAGCAGCCCCAGCATTTT. Amino acid sequence: CASSSLRDSEREQPQHF. Full variable domain (rest looked up from reference TRBV28 and TRBJ1-5): DVKVTQSSRYLVKRTGEKVFLECVQDMDHENMFWYRQDPGLGLRLIYFSYDVKMKEKGDIPEGYSVSREKKERFSLILESASTNQTSMYLCASSSLRDSEREQPQHFGDGTRLSIL.

This chain uses TRBV5-1 with TRBJ2-7; TRBD2 matches at 8 bases. With V trimmed by 4 bases and J by 4 bases, 16 bases remained unmatched. The CDR3 has 17 residues. Per germline, CDR1 SGHRS and CDR2 YFSETQ. The CDR3 bases are TGCGCCAGCAGCCACATCTCGGCAGCGGGGGTTGGTTACGAGCAGTACTTC. Encoded protein: CASSHISAAGVGYEQYF.

The J gene is TRBJ1-3, the V gene TRBV4-1, with TRBD1 as a possible D gene (5 bases). Trimming took off 4 bases at V and 0 bases at J, with 16 bases between the two ends. CDR3 size: 17 residues. Looked up from germline, CDR1 is MGHRA and CDR2 is YSYEKL. In nucleotides, the CDR3 is TGCGCCAGCAGCCCCATGCTGGGGGAGGTCTCTGGAAACACCATATATTTT. Residues: CASSPMLGEVSGNTIYF.

The chain combines TRBV28 with TRBJ1-4; a weak D match, TRBD1 (5 bases). Germline loops: CDR1 MDHEN, CDR2 SYDVKM. The CDR3 contains 15 residues. V was clipped by 7 bases and J by 0 bases, with 12 bases between them. CDR3: CASNLGGTTNEKLFF. Written as DNA, the CDR3 is TGTGCCAGCAATTTGGGGGGGACAACTAATGAAAAACTGTTTTTT. Looking up the rest from reference TRBV28 and TRBJ1-4 gives the full variable domain: DVKVTQSSRYLVKRTGEKVFLECVQDMDHENMFWYRQDPGLGLRLIYFSYDVKMKEKGDIPEGYSVSREKKERFSLILESASTNQTSMYLCASNLGGTTNEKLFFGSGTQLSVL.

V gene TRBV2 combines with J gene TRBJ1-4; 10 bases map to TRBD1. Losses at the gene ends were 8 bases for V and 8 bases for J; bases not matched to a gene: 8. The CDR3 covers 14 residues. Germline CDR1 reads SNHLY; CDR2 reads FYNNEI. CDR3 in amino acids: CASGRQGAGEKLFF. CDR3 coding DNA: TGTGCCAGCGGGAGACAGGGGGCAGGAGAAAAACTGTTTTTT.